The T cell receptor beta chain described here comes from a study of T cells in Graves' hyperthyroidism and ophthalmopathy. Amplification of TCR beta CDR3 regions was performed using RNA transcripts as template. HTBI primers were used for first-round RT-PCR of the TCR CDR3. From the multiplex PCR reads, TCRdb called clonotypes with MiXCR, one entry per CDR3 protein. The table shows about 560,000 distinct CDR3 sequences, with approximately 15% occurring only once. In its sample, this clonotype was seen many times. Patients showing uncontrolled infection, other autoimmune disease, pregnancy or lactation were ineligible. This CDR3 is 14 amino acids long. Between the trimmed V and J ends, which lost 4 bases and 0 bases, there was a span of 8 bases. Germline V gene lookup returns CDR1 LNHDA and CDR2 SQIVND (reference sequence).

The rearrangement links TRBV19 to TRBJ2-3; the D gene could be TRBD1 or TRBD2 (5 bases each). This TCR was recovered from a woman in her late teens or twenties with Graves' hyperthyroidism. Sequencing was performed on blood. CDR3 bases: TGTGCCAGTAGTAGACGGGACAGCACAGATACGCAGTATTTT. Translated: CASSRRDSTDTQYF.